One sample yielded the 3 T cell receptor beta chains listed below, sequenced in a study of cytomegalovirus exposure and HLA in healthy donors. It was with 60 Vbeta and 13 Jbeta primers that the PCR ran. Data came from immunoSEQ multiplex PCR; TCRdb stores just in-frame clones and leaves some out. This table has about 150,000 clones, 73% appearing once. Sample: PBMCs. These receptors were obtained from a young woman in good health and CMV-seronegative.

This clone was counted only a few times. The genes are TRBV5-1 and TRBJ1-1; 7 positions agree with TRBD1. The CDR3 is 16 amino acids. Germline CDR1 is SGHRS and CDR2 is YFSETQ. V shed 4 bases and J 11 bases; nucleotides not matched to a gene: 20. The CDR3 sequence is CASSREGGQVVIGAFF. For the CDR3, the DNA is TGCGCCAGCAGCCGGGAGGGCGGACAGGTGGTTATCGGGGCTTTCTTT.

DNA of the CDR3: TGTGCTAGTGGGCGGGATCAGCCCCAGCATTTT. It yields the protein CASGRDQPQHF. The genes are TRBV12-5 and TRBJ1-5; D gene uncertain. Trimming took off 6 bases at V and 5 bases at J, with 5 bases between the two ends. CDR3 length equals 11 residues. Germline assignment: CDR1 LGHNT and CDR2 FRNRAP.

The V gene is TRBV10-3, the J gene TRBJ2-5; D possibly corresponds to TRBD2 (5 bases). The CDR3 is 15 amino acids. The V gene lost 0 bases and the J gene lost 4 bases, with 12 bases spanning the gap. In germline, CDR1 is ENHRY, CDR2 SYGVKD. The CDR3 is CAISESNNEGETQYF. CDR3 bases: TGTGCCATCAGTGAGTCAAACAATGAGGGAGAGACCCAGTACTTC.